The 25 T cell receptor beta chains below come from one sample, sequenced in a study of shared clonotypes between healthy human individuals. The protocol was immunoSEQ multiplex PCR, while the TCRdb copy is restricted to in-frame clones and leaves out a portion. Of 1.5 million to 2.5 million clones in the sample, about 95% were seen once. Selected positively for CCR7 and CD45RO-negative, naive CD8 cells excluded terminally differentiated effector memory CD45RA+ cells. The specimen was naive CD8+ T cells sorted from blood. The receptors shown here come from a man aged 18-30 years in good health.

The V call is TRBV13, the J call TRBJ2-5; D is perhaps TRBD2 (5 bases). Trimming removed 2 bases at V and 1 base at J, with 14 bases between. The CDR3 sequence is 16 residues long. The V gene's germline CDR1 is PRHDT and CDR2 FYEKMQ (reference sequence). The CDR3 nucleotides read TGTGCCAGCAGCTTACGAGAGGGATCGGTCCAAGAGACCCAGTACTTC. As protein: CASSLREGSVQETQYF.

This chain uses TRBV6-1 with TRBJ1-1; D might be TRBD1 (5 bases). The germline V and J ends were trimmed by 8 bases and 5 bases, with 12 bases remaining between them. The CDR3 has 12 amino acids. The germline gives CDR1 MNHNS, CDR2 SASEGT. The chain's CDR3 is CASLTGGTEAFF. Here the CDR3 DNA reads TGTGCCAGCCTTACGGGGGGAACTGAAGCTTTCTTT.

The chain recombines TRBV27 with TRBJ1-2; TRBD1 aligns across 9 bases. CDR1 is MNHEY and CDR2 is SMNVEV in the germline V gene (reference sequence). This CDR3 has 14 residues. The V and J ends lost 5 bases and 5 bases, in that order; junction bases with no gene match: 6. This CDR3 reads CASSPRDRVYGYTF. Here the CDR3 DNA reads TGTGCCAGCAGTCCCCGGGACAGGGTTTATGGCTACACCTTC.

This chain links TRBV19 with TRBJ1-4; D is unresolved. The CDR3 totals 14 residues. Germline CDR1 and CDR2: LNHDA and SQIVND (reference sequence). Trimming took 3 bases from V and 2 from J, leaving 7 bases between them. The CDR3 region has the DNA TGTGCCAGTAGTATGGAGAGGACTAATGAAAAACTGTTTTTT. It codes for CASSMERTNEKLFF. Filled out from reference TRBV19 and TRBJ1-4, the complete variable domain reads DGGITQSPKYLFRKEGQNVTLSCEQNLNHDAMYWYRQDPGQGLRLIYYSQIVNDFQKGDIAEGYSVSREKKESFPLTVTSAQKNPTAFYLCASSMERTNEKLFFGSGTQLSVL.

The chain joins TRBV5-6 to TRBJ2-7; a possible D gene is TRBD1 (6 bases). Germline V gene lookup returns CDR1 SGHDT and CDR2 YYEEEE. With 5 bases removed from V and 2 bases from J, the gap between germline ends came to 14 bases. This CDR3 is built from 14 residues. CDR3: CASRLATGPYEQYF. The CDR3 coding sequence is TGTGCCAGCAGATTAGCGACAGGCCCCTACGAGCAGTACTTC.

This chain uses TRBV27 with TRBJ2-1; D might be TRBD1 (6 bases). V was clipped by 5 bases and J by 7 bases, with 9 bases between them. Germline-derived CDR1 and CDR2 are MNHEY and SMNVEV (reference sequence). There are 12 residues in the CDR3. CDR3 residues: CASSHRENEQFF. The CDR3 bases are TGTGCCAGCAGTCACAGGGAAAATGAGCAGTTCTTC.

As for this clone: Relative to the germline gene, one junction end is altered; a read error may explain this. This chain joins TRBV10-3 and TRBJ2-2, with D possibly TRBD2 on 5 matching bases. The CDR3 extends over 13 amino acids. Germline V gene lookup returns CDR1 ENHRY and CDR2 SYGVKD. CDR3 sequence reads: CAFSGLNTGELFF. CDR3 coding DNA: TGTGCCTTCAGTGGACTTAACACCGGGGAGCTGTTTTTT.

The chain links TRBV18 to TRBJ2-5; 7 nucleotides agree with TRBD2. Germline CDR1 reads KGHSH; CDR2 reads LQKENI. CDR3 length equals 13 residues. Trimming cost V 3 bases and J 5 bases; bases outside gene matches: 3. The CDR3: CASSPSGEETQYF. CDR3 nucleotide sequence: TGTGCCAGCTCACCCAGCGGGGAGGAGACCCAGTACTTC.

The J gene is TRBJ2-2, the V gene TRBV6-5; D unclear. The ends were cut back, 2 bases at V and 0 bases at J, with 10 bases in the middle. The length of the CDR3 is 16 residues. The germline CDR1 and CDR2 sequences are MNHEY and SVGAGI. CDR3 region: CASSYDRAANTGELFF. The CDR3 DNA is TGTGCCAGCAGTTACGATCGGGCAGCGAACACCGGGGAGCTGTTTTTT.

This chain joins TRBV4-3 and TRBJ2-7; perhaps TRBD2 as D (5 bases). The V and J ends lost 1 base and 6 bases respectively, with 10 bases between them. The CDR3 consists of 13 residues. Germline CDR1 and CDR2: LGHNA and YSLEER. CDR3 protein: CASSQGSRGEQYF. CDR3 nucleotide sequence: TGCGCCAGCAGCCAAGGATCCCGGGGCGAGCAGTACTTC.

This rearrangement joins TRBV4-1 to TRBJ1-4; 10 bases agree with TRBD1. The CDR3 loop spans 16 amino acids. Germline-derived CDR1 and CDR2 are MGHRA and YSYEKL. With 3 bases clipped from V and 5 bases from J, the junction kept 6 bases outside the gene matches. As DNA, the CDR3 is TGCGCCAGCAGCCATGAACCGGGACAGGGGAATGAAAAACTGTTTTTT. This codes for CASSHEPGQGNEKLFF.

CDR3 sequence (DNA): TGCGCCAGCAGCCAAGCTGGACAGGAAACGCCAGATACGCAGTATTTT. Residues: CASSQAGQETPDTQYF. This chain uses TRBV4-3 with TRBJ2-3; 7 bases match TRBD1. In germline, CDR1 is LGHNA, CDR2 YSLEER. The CDR3 spans 16 residues. Trimming removed 1 base from V and 4 bases from J; junction bases left unmatched: 8.

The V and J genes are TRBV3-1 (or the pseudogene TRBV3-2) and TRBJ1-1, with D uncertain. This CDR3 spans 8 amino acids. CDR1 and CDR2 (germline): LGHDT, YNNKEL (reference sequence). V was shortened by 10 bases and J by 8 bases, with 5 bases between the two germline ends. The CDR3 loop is CATFEAFF. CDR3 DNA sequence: TGTGCCACGTTCGAAGCTTTCTTT.

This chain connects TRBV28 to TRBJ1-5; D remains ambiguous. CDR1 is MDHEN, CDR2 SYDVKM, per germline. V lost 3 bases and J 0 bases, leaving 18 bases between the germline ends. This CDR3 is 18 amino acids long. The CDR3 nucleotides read TGTGCCAGCAGTTTCCCCCCGGGTGACACAAATAGCAATCAGCCCCAGCATTTT. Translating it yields CASSFPPGDTNSNQPQHF.

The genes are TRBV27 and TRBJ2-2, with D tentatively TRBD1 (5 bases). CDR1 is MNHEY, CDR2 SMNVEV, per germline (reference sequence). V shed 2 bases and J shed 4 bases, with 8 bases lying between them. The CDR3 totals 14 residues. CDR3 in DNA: TGTGCCAGCAGTTTAATGCAGGGCACCGGGGAGCTGTTTTTT. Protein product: CASSLMQGTGELFF.

The CDR3 region is CASSQDSAGGNYEQYF. CDR3 coding DNA: TGCGCCAGCAGCCAAGATTCTGCGGGAGGTAACTACGAGCAGTACTTC. The V gene is TRBV4-1, the J gene TRBJ2-7; 8 positions match TRBD2. The germline V gene encodes CDR1 MGHRA and CDR2 YSYEKL. V was pared by 0 bases and J by 3 bases, with 7 bases of the junction left unmatched. This CDR3 has 16 amino acids.

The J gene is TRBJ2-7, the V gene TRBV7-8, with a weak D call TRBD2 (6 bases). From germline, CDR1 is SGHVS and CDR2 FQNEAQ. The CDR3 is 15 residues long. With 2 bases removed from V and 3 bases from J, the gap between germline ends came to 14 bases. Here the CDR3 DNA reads TGTGCCAGCAGCTTAACGGGGACTGGACTCTACGAGCAGTACTTC. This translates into CASSLTGTGLYEQYF.

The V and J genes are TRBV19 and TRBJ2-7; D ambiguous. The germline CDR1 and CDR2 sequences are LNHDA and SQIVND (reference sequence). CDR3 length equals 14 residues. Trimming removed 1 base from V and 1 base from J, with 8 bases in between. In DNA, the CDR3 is TGTGCCAGTAGTATAGGGGCGATTTCCTACGAGCAGTACTTC. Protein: CASSIGAISYEQYF.

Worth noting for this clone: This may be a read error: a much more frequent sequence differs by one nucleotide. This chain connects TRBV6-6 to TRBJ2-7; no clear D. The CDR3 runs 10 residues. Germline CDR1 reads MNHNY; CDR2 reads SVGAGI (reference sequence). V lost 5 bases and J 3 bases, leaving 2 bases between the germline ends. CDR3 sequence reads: CASSDYEQYF. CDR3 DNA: TGTGCCAGCAGTGACTACGAGCAGTACTTC.

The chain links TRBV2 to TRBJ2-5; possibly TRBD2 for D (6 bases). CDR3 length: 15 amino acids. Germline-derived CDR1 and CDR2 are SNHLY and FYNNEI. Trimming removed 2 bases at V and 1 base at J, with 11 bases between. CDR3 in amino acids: CASSERAGSQETQYF. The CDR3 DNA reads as TGTGCCAGCAGTGAACGGGCGGGGTCCCAAGAGACCCAGTACTTC.

The DNA of the CDR3 is TGCGCCAGCAGCCACAAGATCAGCCAGAACTACGAGCAGTACTTC. Encoded protein: CASSHKISQNYEQYF. The chain recombines TRBV4-1 with TRBJ2-7; no firm D call. The CDR3 is 15 residues long. With 3 bases removed from V and 3 bases from J, the gap between germline ends came to 15 bases. From germline, CDR1 is MGHRA and CDR2 YSYEKL.

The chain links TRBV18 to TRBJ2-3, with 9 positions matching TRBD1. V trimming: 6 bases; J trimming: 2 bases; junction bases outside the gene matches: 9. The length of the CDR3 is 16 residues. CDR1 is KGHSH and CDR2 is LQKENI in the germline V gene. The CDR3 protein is CASSLRQGGDTDTQYF. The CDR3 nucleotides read TGTGCCAGCTCGCTCCGACAGGGGGGTGACACAGATACGCAGTATTTT.

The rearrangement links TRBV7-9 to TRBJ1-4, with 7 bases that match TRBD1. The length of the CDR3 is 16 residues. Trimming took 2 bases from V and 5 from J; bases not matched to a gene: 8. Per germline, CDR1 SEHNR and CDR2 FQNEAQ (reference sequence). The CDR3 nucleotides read TGTGCCAGCAGCTTACGAACCGACAGGGCCAATGAAAAACTGTTTTTT. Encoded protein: CASSLRTDRANEKLFF.

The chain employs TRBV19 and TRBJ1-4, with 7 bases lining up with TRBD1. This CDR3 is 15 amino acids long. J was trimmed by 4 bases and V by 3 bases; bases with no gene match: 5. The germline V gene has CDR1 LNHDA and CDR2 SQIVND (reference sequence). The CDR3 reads CASSIRDSLNEKLFF. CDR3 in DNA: TGTGCCAGTAGTATTAGGGACAGTCTTAATGAAAAACTGTTTTTT.

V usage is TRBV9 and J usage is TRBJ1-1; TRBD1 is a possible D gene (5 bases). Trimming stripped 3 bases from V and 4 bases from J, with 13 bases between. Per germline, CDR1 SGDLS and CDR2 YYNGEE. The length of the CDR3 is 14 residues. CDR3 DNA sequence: TGTGCCAGCAGCGCGAGTACAGGAGTCACTGAAGCTTTCTTT. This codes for CASSASTGVTEAFF.